These 13 T cell receptor beta chains came from one sample sequenced in a study of cytomegalovirus exposure and HLA in healthy donors. PCR primers comprised 60 Vbeta and 13 Jbeta primers. The method was immunoSEQ multiplex PCR; TCRdb's version includes in-frame clones alone and lacks a portion of them. This table has about 140,000 clones, around 85% appearing once. Sequencing used PBMCs. The receptors originated from a woman between 50 and 59 years old in good health and CMV-seropositive.

The chain couples TRBV28 to TRBJ1-4; D not resolved. CDR3 length: 13 residues. Germline loops: CDR1 MDHEN, CDR2 SYDVKM. Trimming cost V 8 bases and J 5 bases, with 12 bases left between them. CDR3 loop: CASGQAWNEKLFF. The CDR3 region has the DNA TGTGCCAGCGGGCAGGCCTGGAATGAAAAACTGTTTTTT.

The chain recombines TRBV2 with TRBJ1-5; D may be TRBD1 (5 bases). CDR3 length: 13 residues. Per the germline V gene, CDR1 is SNHLY and CDR2 is FYNNEI. V was cut by 7 bases and J by 4 bases, with 11 bases left in between. Here the CDR3 DNA reads TGTGCCAGCAAGCGGGACCATAATCAGCCCCAGCATTTT. It encodes CASKRDHNQPQHF.

This sequence joins TRBV5-1 and TRBJ2-5, with D perhaps matching TRBD2 (5 bases). The CDR3 covers 13 residues. V lost 2 bases and J 3 bases, leaving 8 bases between the germline ends. The germline V gene encodes CDR1 SGHRS and CDR2 YFSETQ. CDR3 bases: TGCGCCAGCAGCTTCGGGGTTGAAGAGACCCAGTACTTC. Residues: CASSFGVEETQYF.

V gene TRBV5-1 combines with J gene TRBJ2-7; 10 bases agree with TRBD1. The germline gives CDR1 SGHRS, CDR2 YFSETQ. Trimming at V came to 2 bases and at J to 3 bases, leaving 5 bases not matched to a gene. This CDR3 comprises 15 residues. The CDR3 sequence: CASSLGQGVSYEQYF. For the CDR3, the DNA is TGCGCCAGCAGCTTAGGACAGGGGGTAAGCTACGAGCAGTACTTC. The variable domain in full, with the rest retrieved from reference TRBV5-1 and TRBJ2-7, is KAGVTQTPRYLIKTRGQQVTLSCSPISGHRSVSWYQQTPGQGLQFLFEYFSETQRNKGNFPGRFSGRQFSNSRSEMNVSTLELGDSALYLCASSLGQGVSYEQYFGPGTRLTVT.

V gene TRBV7-8 combines with J gene TRBJ2-1; the match to TRBD1 covers 7 bases. The germline CDR1 and CDR2 sequences are SGHVS and FQNEAQ. The CDR3 runs to 13 residues. Germline trimming cut 5 bases from V and 15 bases from J; bases unmatched to any gene: 13. CDR3 DNA sequence: TGTGCCAGCAGCCAACCACAGGGGACCAGCCCGTTCTTC. Protein: CASSQPQGTSPFF.

The chain carries TRBV6-6 and TRBJ1-2; D remains ambiguous. The germline V gene encodes CDR1 MNHNY and CDR2 SVGAGI (reference sequence). V gave up 2 bases and J gave up 0 bases, with 10 bases separating them. The CDR3 length is 15 residues. CDR3 sequence (DNA): TGTGCCAGCAGTTACGGTTTTGAGCCTAACTATGGCTACACCTTC. This encodes CASSYGFEPNYGYTF.

This clone was detected only once. The V call is TRBV7-3, the J call TRBJ2-5, with D uncertain. This CDR3 region has 14 residues. V lost 5 bases and J 5 bases, leaving 15 bases between the germline ends. CDR1 is SGHTA and CDR2 is FQGTGA in the germline V gene. For the CDR3, the DNA is TGTGCCAGCAGCCCAAGGAGAGACGGGGAGACCCAGTACTTC. Protein product: CASSPRRDGETQYF.

This chain joins TRBV6-5 and TRBJ1-5, with D possibly being TRBD1 (6 bases). CDR1 is MNHEY and CDR2 is SVGAGI in the germline V gene. V lost 6 bases and J 0 bases, leaving 9 bases between the germline ends. The CDR3 length is 14 residues. CDR3 sequence reads: CASSGQTSNQPQHF. The CDR3 DNA reads as TGTGCCAGCAGCGGACAGACTAGCAATCAGCCCCAGCATTTT.

The chain employs TRBV7-6 and TRBJ2-7, with D possibly matching TRBD1 (5 bases). Germline V gene data show CDR1 as SGHVS and CDR2 as FNYEAQ. Trimming took off 5 bases at V and 6 bases at J, with 23 bases between the two ends. The CDR3 is 16 amino acids. CDR3 residues: CASSKGAPEIYPEQYF. CDR3 sequence (DNA): TGTGCCAGCAGCAAAGGGGCCCCGGAAATTTACCCCGAGCAGTACTTC.

This rearrangement joins TRBV25-1 to TRBJ1-1; D possibly corresponds to TRBD1 (5 bases). Trimming removed 4 bases from V and 4 bases from J, with 13 bases in between. This CDR3 spans 14 amino acids. CDR1 is MGHDK, CDR2 SYGVNS, per germline. The DNA of the CDR3 is TGTGCCAGCAGTGGGGGCGGATTGGCCACTGAAGCTTTCTTT. Translation: CASSGGGLATEAFF.

Turning to this clone: Additional DNA sequences in this sample encode the identical CDR3. This chain uses TRBV9 with TRBJ2-7, with TRBD1 matching 11 bases. Germline CDR1 and CDR2: SGDLS and YYNGEE. V was pared by 2 bases and J by 2 bases, with 0 bases of the junction left unmatched. The CDR3 consists of 14 residues. CDR3 region: CASSVGQGAYEQYF. DNA of the CDR3: TGTGCCAGCAGCGTGGGACAGGGGGCCTACGAGCAGTACTTC.

A single count supports this clone. This rearrangement joins TRBV7-2 to TRBJ2-3; TRBD2 matches 10 bases. The V segment lost 1 base and the J segment 2 bases; nucleotides outside the gene matches: 6. Germline loops: CDR1 SGHTA, CDR2 FQGNSA. The CDR3 contains 17 residues. DNA of the CDR3: TGTGCCAGCAGCTTAGACCGGACTAGCGGCTTCACAGATACGCAGTATTTT. Protein sequence: CASSLDRTSGFTDTQYF. Complete variable domain (other parts from reference TRBV7-2 and TRBJ2-3): GAGVSQSPSNKVTEKGKDVELRCDPISGHTALYWYRQSLGQGLEFLIYFQGNSAPDKSGLPSDRFSAERTGGSVSTLTIQRTQQEDSAVYLCASSLDRTSGFTDTQYFGPGTRLTVL.

The rearrangement links TRBV11-3 to TRBJ2-5, with 7 bases identical to TRBD1. Germline values: CDR1 SGHNT, CDR2 YENEEA. The CDR3 runs 13 residues. With 2 bases clipped from V and 7 bases from J, the junction kept 4 bases outside the gene matches. Written as DNA, the CDR3 is TGTGCCAGCAGCTTAAGGGGGCAGGTGACCCAGTACTTC. This sequence encodes CASSLRGQVTQYF.